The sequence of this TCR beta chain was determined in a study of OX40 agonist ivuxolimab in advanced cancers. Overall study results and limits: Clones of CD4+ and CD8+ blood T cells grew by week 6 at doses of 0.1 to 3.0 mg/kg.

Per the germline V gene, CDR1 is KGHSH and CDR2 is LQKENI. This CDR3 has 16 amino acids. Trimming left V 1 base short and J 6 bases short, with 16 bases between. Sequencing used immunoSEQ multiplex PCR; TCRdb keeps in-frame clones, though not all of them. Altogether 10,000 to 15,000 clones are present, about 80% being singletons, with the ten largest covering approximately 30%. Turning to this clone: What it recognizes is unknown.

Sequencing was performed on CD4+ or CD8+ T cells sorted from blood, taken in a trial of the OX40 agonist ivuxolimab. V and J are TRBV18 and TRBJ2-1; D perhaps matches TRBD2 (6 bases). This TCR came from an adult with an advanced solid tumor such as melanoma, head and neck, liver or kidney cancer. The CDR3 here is CASSPRGTQRINEQFF. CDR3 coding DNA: TGTGCCAGCTCACCACGCGGGACTCAACGGATCAATGAGCAGTTCTTC.